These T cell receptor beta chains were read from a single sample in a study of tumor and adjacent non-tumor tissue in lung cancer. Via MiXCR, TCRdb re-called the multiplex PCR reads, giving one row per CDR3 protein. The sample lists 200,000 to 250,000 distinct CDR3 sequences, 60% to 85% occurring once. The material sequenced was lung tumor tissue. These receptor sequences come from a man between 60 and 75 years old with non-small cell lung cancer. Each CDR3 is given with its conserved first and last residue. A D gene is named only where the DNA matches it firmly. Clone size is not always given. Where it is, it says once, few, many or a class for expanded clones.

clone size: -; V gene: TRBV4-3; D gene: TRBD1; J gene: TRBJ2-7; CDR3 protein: CASSQDDRGLYEQYF; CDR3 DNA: TGCGCCAGCAGCCAAGACGACAGGGGGCTTTACGAGCAGTACTTC
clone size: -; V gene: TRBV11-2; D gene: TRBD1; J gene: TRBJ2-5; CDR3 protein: CANNSTGEETQYF; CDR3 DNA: TGTGCCAACAACTCTACAGGGGAAGAGACACAGTACTTC
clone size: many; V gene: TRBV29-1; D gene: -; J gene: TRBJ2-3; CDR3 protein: CSVRREVTDTQYF; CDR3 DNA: TGCAGCGTTCGTAGGGAGGTCACAGATACGCAGTATTTT
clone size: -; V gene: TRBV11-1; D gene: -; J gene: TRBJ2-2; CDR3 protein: CASNLKRQGTGSCFF; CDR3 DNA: -
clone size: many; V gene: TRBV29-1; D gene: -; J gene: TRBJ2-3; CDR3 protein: CSANDLDTQYF; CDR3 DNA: TGCAGCGCCAACGACTTGGATACGCAGTATTTT
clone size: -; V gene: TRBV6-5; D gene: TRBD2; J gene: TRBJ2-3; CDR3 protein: CAGSSLRGGQAVVGDTQYF; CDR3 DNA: TGTGCCGGCAGTTCCCTCCGGGGAGGGCAGGCCGTGGTTGGAGATACGCAGTATTTT
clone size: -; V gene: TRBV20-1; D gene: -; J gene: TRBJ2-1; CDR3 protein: CSARGAGISNEQFF; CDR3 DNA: TGCAGTGCTAGAGGTGCCGGGATTAGCAATGAGCAGTTCTTC
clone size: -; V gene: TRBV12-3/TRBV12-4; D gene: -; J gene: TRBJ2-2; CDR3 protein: CVSSLLWGKEAVELFF; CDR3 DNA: TGTGTCAGCAGTTTACTCTGGGGGAAGGAGGCCGTGGAGCTGTTTTTT
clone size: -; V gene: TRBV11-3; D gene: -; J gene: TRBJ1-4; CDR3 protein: CGSSLGGGRGTNEELFF; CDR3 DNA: TGTGGCAGCAGTTTAGGCGGGGGGCGCGGAACTAATGAAGAACTGTTTTTT
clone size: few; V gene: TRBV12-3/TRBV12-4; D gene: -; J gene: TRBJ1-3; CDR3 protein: CASSLLLDTIYF; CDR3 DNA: TGTGCCAGCAGTTTACTACTAGACACCATATATTTT
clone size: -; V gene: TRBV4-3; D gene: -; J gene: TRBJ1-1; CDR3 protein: CASGTGSNTDSFF; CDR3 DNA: TGTGCCAGCGGTACAGGGTCGAACACTGACTCTTTCTTT
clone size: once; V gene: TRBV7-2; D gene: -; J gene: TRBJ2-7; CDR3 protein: CTSSLGSASGSSEQYF; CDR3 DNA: TGCACCAGCAGCTTAGGTTCGGCGTCAGGATCGAGCGAGCAGTACTTC
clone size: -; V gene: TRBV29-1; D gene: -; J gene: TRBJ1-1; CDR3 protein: CSIGQKEAEVIF; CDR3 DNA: TGCAGCATTGGACAGAAGGAAGCTGAAGTTATCTTT
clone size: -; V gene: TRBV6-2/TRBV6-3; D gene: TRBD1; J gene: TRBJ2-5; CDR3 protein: CASSPGQGALTKYF; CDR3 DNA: TGTGCCAGCAGCCCGGGACAGGGGGCGCTGACCAAGTACTTC
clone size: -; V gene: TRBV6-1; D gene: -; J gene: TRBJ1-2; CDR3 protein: CASSVAGVNGYTF; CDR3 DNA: TGTGCCAGCAGTGTCGCTGGGGTGAATGGCTATACCTTC
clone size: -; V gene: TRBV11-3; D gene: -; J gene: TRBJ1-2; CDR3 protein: CASSIPTSGANYGYTF; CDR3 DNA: TGTGCAAGCAGCATCCCGACCTCGGGAGCTAACTATGGCTACACCTTC
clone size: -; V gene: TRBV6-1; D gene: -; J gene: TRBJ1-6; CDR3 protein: CANTYKGDRNSPLRF; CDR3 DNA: TGTGCCAACACCTATAAGGGGGACCGCAATTCACCCCTCCGCTTT
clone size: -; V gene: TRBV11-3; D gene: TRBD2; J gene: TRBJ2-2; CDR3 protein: CVSSLGLAGGTDTGELFF; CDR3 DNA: TGTGTCAGCAGCTTAGGACTAGCGGGAGGGACTGACACCGGGGAGCTGTTTTTT
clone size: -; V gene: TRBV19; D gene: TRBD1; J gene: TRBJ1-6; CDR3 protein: CASSRWAGQNNSPLHF; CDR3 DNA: TGTGCCAGTAGCCGGTGGGCGGGACAGAATAATTCACCCCTCCACTTT
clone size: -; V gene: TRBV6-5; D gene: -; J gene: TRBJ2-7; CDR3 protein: CACSNGGVTRYEQYF; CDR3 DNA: TGTGCCTGCAGCAATGGGGGAGTCACACGCTACGAGCAGTACTTC